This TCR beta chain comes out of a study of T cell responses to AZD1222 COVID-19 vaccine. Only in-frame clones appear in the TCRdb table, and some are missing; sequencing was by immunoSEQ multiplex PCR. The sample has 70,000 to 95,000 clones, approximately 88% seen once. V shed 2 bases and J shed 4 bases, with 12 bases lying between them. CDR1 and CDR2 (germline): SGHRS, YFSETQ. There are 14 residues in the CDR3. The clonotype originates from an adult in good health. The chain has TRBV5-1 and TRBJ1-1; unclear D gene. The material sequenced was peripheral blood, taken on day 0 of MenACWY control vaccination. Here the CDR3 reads CASSFRVGSTEAFF. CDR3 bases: TGCGCCAGCAGCTTCAGAGTTGGAAGCACTGAAGCTTTCTTT.